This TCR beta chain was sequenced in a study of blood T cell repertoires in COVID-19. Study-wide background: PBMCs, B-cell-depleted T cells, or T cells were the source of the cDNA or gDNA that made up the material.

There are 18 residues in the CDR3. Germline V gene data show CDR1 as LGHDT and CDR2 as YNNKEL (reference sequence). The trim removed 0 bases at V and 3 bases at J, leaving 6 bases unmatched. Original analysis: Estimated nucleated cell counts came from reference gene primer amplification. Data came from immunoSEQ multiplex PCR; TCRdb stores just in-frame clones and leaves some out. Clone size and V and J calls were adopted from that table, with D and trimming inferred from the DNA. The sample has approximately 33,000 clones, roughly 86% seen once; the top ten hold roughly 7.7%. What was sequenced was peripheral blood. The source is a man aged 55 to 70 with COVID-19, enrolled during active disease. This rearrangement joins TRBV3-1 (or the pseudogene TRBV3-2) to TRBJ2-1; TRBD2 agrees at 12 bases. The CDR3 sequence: CASSQDATSGRRYNEQFF. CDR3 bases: TGTGCCAGCAGCCAAGATGCTACTAGCGGGAGGCGCTACAATGAGCAGTTCTTC.